This T cell receptor beta chain was identified in a study of cytomegalovirus exposure and HLA in healthy donors. The study's findings and limits: Later findings reportedly placed an Asian-associated ancestry cluster below the approximately 670-donor mean for N-insertions.

The PCR ran on 60 Vbeta and 13 Jbeta primers. In the study's own analysis: A later analysis counted 70 million to 85 million unique TCR beta chains, some 12 million shared. Sequencing was performed with immunoSEQ multiplex PCR; in TCRdb, only in-frame clones are kept and a portion is missing. From that table come the V and J calls and clone size; the DNA was used to work out D and trimming. The top ten hold around 0.9% of the sample, which has 110,000 or so clones, 12% to 15% seen once. This clone was seen a handful of times. Its target is not known. This receptor was obtained from a female donor in good health and CMV-seronegative. Sequenced material: PBMCs.

In DNA, the CDR3 is TGTGCCAGCAGCTTAGGCGGGGGGCCACCGGACGGCTACACCTTC. Protein sequence: CASSLGGGPPDGYTF. This chain joins TRBV7-2 and TRBJ1-2; possibly TRBD1 for D (6 bases). The CDR3 runs 15 residues. CDR1 is SGHTA, CDR2 FQGNSA, per germline. Trimming took off 1 base at V and 8 bases at J, with 17 bases between the two ends. The full variable domain, with the rest looked up from reference TRBV7-2 and TRBJ1-2, is GAGVSQSPSNKVTEKGKDVELRCDPISGHTALYWYRQSLGQGLEFLIYFQGNSAPDKSGLPSDRFSAERTGGSVSTLTIQRTQQEDSAVYLCASSLGGGPPDGYTFGSGTRLTVV.